This record covers a single TCR beta chain. The record originates from a study of blood T cell dynamics during melanoma immunotherapy. The CDR3 loop spans 15 amino acids. The V gene's germline CDR1 is SGDLS and CDR2 YYNGEE. Trimming cost V 3 bases and J 2 bases, with 13 bases left between them. TCRdb's table, derived via immunoSEQ multiplex PCR, lists solely in-frame clones and lacks some. The data show 8,000 or so clones, roughly 77% seen once. Indicated time point: pre-treatment baseline. Samples come from before therapy and from week 3 after the first blockade cycle. This TCR derives from a human donor with melanoma. The sample was blood, taken from a patient treated with checkpoint blockade. The V call is TRBV9, the J call TRBJ2-3, with D perhaps matching TRBD1 (6 bases). CDR3 protein: CASSDNRDLTDTQYF. CDR3 DNA: TGTGCCAGCAGCGATAACAGGGACCTCACAGATACGCAGTATTTT.